This is a list of T cell receptor beta chains from one sample in a study of Graves' ophthalmopathy and Graves' hyperthyroidism. Each CDR3 protein gets one entry after TCRdb re-called the multiplex PCR reads with MiXCR. Altogether about 210,000 distinct CDR3 sequences are present, roughly 27% being singletons, with the ten largest covering about 9.3%. The sequenced material came from peripheral blood. Receptor source: a middle-aged man with Graves' ophthalmopathy. CDR3s include the opening cysteine and the closing phenylalanine or tryptophan. The order of the fields is V gene, CDR3 protein.

>TRBV7-2
CASSLMGGANYEQYF
>TRBV12-3/TRBV12-4
CASSFHLTYGYTF
>TRBV28
CASSSAGGPWGEQYF
>TRBV14
CASSQGVGLTYKQYF
>TRBV20-1
CSAGGTTVTEQYF
>TRBV6-5
CASSSPETQYF
>TRBV6-2/TRBV6-3
CASSSSRGALRLGSYEQYF
>TRBV7-6
CASSLGGFLSNQETQYF
>TRBV30
CAWSGPGTYEQYF
>TRBV18
CASSPEEFGYTF
>TRBV6-2/TRBV6-3
CASRLGTGLRETQYF
>TRBV5-1
CASRPGQKDYEQYF
>TRBV14
CASSQEGPSYEQYF
>TRBV7-9
CASTRSGGETYGYTF
>TRBV11-2
CASSIRPGALHTGELFF
>TRBV5-6
CASSFVQTYEQYF
>TRBV28
CASRDTGGAKTQYF
>TRBV10-3
CAISETRGVVTGELFF
>TRBV27
CASSFSGTIDTQYF
>TRBV18
CASSPQGNIQYF
>TRBV19
CASSPHPTTGAFF
>TRBV12-3/TRBV12-4
CASRQGLQETQYF
>TRBV6-5
CASSYAPGQTSYEQYF
>TRBV9
CASSVEMNTEAFF
>TRBV15
CATSRDGGSNQPQHF
>TRBV27
CASSLEHRGNSPLHF
>TRBV6-1
CASSERLTPNQPQHF
>TRBV19
CATGQDTEAFF
>TRBV27
CASSTTGLGNQPQHF
>TRBV12-3/TRBV12-4
CASSQTRQETQYF
>TRBV18
CASSPWRETYEQYF
>TRBV6-1
CASSPTPGQGDTGELFF
>TRBV6-2/TRBV6-3
CASSYSGAGANVLTF
>TRBV30
CAWSADGTETQYF
>TRBV27
CASSLGDTQYF
>TRBV28
CASSLFGPAYGQYF
>TRBV30
CAWSKEGSYGYTF
>TRBV6-2/TRBV6-3
CASSYSILGTEAFF
>TRBV20-1
CSARLAAQTQYF
>TRBV19
CASRQITGNTIYF
>TRBV6-2/TRBV6-3
CASSVWEDTEAFF
>TRBV9
CASSPSGQPNYGYTF
>TRBV6-2/TRBV6-3
CASSYRTSTEQYF
>TRBV27
CASSLPGQGYEQYF
>TRBV4-1
CASSQVASYEQYF
>TRBV30
CAWSRDGYTF
>TRBV6-5
CASSYARTGGGYGYTF
>TRBV6-2/TRBV6-3
CASSSQGDFTEAFF
>TRBV20-1
CSARVLAGGPADEQYF